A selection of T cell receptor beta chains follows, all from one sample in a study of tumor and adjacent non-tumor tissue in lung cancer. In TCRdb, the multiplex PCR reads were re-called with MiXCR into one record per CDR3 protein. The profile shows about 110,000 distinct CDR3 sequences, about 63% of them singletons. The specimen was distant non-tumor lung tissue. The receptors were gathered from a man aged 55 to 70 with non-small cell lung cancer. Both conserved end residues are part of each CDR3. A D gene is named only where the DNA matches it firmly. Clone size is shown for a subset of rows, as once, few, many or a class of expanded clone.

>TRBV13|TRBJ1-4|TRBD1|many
TGTGCCAGCAGCCAACAGGGGGGTGCGGAAAAACTGTTTTTT
CASSQQGGAEKLFF
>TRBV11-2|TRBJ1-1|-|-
TGTGCCAGCAGCCCAAAGGGTAGGGGCGTCACTGAAGCTTTCTTT
CASSPKGRGVTEAFF
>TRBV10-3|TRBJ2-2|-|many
TGTGCCATCAAGGGAGCAGGGAAGAACACCGGGGAGCTGTTTTTT
CAIKGAGKNTGELFF
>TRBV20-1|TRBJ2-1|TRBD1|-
TGCACTGCTAAATCGGGACAGACCTACAATGAGCAGTTCTTC
CTAKSGQTYNEQFF
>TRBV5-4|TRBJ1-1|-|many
TGTGCCAGCAGCTTAAAGAACACTGAAGCTTTCTTT
CASSLKNTEAFF
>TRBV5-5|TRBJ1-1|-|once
TGTACCAGCAACTTGGAGGCCAGGGTGGATAGTGAAGCTTTCTTT
CTSNLEARVDSEAFF
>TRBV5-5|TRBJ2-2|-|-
TGTGCCAGCAGCTTTGACAAGGCCAATACCGGGGAGCTGTTTTTT
CASSFDKANTGELFF
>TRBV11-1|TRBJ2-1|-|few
TGTGCCGGCAGCTCCGCCGGGACCGGGATAAACAATGAGCAGTTCTTC
CAGSSAGTGINNEQFF
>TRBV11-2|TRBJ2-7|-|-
TGTGCCAGCAGCCGGTGGAGGGGGTACGAGCAGTACTTC
CASSRWRGYEQYF
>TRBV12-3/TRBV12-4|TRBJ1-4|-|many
TGTGCCAGCAGTTTCCAGGGGCTGTCTAATGAAAAACTGTTTTTT
CASSFQGLSNEKLFF
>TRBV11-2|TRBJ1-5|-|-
TGTGCCAGCAGCGACCGGACCCCTACGGCTACGCAGCATTTT
CASSDRTPTATQHF
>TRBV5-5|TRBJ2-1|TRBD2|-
TGTGCCAGCAGCTTGGTCGTTAGCGGGAAGACGAGAAGCTCCTACAATGAGCAGTTCTTC
CASSLVVSGKTRSSYNEQFF
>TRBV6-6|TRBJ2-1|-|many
TGTGCGATCGGAGAAGAGACGTACAATGAGCAGTTCTTC
CAIGEETYNEQFF
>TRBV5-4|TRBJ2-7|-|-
TGTGCCAGCAGTGCCACTTGGGGCCCCTACGAGCAGTACTTC
CASSATWGPYEQYF
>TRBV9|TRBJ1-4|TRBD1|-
TGTGCCGGCAGCAAATCGGGACAGACGAGTGAAAAACTGTTTTTT
CAGSKSGQTSEKLFF
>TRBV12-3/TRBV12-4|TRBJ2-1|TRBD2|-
TGTGCCAGCATTGCCAGTCCCGGGACTAGCGGGAGTAGCTACAATGAACAGTTCTTC
CASIASPGTSGSSYNEQFF
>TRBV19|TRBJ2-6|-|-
TGTGCCAGTAGTATGGCCCGTCCAGCTGGGGCCAACGTCCTGACTTTC
CASSMARPAGANVLTF
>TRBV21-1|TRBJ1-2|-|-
TGTGCCAGCTGCAGCCACAGAGCGGTGTCCTATGGCTACACCTTC
CASCSHRAVSYGYTF
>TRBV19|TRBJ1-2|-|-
TGTGCCAGTAGCTACACGAGGGCTAACTATGGCTACACCTTC
CASSYTRANYGYTF
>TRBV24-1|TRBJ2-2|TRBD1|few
TGTGCCACCAGCCCCACAGGGGCCCTAAACACCGGGGAGCTGTTTTTT
CATSPTGALNTGELFF
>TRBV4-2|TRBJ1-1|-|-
TGTACCAGCAGCCAGGGAGCCGGGACACTTAACACTCAAGCTTTCTTT
CTSSQGAGTLNTQAFF
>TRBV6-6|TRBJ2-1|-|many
TGTGCCAGCAGTTACAGGAGCGACCACAATGAGCAGTTCTTC
CASSYRSDHNEQFF
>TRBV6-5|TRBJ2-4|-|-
TGTGCCAGCAAATTCGGGCAAAAAAACATTCAGAACTTC
CASKFGQKNIQNF
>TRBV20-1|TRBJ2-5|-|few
TGCAGTGCTAGTGAGGGGCAAGGGGTTGAGGAGACCCAGTACTTC
CSASEGQGVEETQYF
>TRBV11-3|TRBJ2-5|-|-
TGTGGTAGCCAGACGAACCAAGAGACCCAGTACTTC
CGSQTNQETQYF
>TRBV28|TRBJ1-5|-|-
TGTGCCAGCGGCCAGGATTATAGCAATCAGCCCCAGCATTTT
CASGQDYSNQPQHF
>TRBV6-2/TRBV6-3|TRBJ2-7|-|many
TGTGCCAGCAGTTACGGGGGCGGGATTTACGAGCAGTACTTC
CASSYGGGIYEQYF
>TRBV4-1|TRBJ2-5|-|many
TGCGCCAGCAGCCAAGAAGCGAGCAGGCTCCAAGAGACCCAGTACTTC
CASSQEASRLQETQYF
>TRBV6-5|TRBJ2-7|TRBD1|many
TGTGCCAGCAGTCCAACAGGGGGCCCCTACGAGCAGTACTTC
CASSPTGGPYEQYF
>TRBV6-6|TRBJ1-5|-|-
TGTGCCATCAGTCCATATATACAAAAGGGACGGGAGGACGGTCAGCCCCAGCATTTT
CAISPYIQKGREDGQPQHF
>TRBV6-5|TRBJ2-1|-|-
TGTGCCAGCAGGAGAGACATCGACTCCTACAATGAGCGGTTCTTC
CASRRDIDSYNERFF
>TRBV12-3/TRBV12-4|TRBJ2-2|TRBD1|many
TGTGCCAGCAGTCCGGGACAGGGGGAAGGCGGGGAGCTGTTTTTT
CASSPGQGEGGELFF
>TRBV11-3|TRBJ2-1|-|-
TGTGCCAGCAGCCGGGAAGGACCAGCGAATGGGCAGTTCTTC
CASSREGPANGQFF
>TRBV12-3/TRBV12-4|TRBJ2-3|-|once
TGTGCCAGCAGCCTCGAAGTTATGCAGTATTTT
CASSLEVMQYF
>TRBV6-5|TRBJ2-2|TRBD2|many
TGTGCCAGCAAAAGGGGACTAGCGGGATCCGGGGAGCTGTTTTTT
CASKRGLAGSGELFF
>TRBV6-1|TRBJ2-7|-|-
TGTGCCAGCAGAGCGAACTTCGCACCGTACGAGCAGTACTTC
CASRANFAPYEQYF
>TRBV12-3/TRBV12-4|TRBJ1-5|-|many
TGTGCCAGCAAATTTGGGGCCCGGGGGGGAAAGGGTCAGCCCCAGCATTTT
CASKFGARGGKGQPQHF
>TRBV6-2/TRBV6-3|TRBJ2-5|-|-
TGTGCCAGCAGTTCTGGGCAGGTCATGATGCGAGAGACCCAGTACTTC
CASSSGQVMMRETQYF
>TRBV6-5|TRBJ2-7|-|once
TGTACCAGCACGCTCACAAGCACCTCCTACGAGCAATACTTC
CTSTLTSTSYEQYF
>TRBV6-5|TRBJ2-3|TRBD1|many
TGTGCCAGCAGTTACTCAGACCAAACAGGGGGTCGCACAGATACGCAGTATTTT
CASSYSDQTGGRTDTQYF
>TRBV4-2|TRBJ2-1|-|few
TGTGCCAGCAGCCTCCAAATTGACCCATACAACGAGCAGTCCTTC
CASSLQIDPYNEQSF
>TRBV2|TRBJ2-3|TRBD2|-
TGTGCCAGCAGGGCGGGGGGGCCGAGCACAGATACGCAGTATTTT
CASRAGGPSTDTQYF
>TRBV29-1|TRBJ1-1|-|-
TGCAGCGTTCGCGACGCTGGCACTAAAGCTTTCTTT
CSVRDAGTKAFF
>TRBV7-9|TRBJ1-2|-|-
TGTGCCAGCAGCTTAGATCGCGGGAGCTACTGTGGCTGCACCTTC
CASSLDRGSYCGCTF
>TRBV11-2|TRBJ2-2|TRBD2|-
TGTACCAGCAGCTCGGGACTAGCGGGAGCGACGAACATCGGGGGGCTGTTTTTT
CTSSSGLAGATNIGGLFF
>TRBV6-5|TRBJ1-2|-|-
TGTGCCAGCATGGGGGGGACGATGATGAAGTATGGCTACACCTTC
CASMGGTMMKYGYTF
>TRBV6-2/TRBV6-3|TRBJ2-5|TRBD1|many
TGTGCCAGCAGTCCGAGACAGGGAAGGTTCCAAGAGACCCAGTACTTC
CASSPRQGRFQETQYF
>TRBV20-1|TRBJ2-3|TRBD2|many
TGCAGTGCTCCCCATAGCGGGGGGGTTGATACGCAGTATTTT
CSAPHSGGVDTQYF
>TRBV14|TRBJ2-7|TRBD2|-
TGTGCCAGCAACCCTGGGCCGGCTAGCGGGAGGTTCTACTCCTACGAGCAGTACTTC
CASNPGPASGRFYSYEQYF
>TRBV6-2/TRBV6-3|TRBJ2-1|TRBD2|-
TGCGCCAGCAGCACCCCGAGAATAGCGGGGGACAATAAGCAGTTCTTC
CASSTPRIAGDNKQFF
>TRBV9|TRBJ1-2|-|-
TGTGCCAGCAGCGTCCAGGGCGGTAACTATGGCTACACCTTC
CASSVQGGNYGYTF
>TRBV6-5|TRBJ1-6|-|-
TGTGCCAGCAGCACCATCGGGACACTTAATTCACCCCTCCACTTT
CASSTIGTLNSPLHF
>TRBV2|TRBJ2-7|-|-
TGTGCCAGCACCGGAGGCACTCTTTACGAGCAGTACTTC
CASTGGTLYEQYF